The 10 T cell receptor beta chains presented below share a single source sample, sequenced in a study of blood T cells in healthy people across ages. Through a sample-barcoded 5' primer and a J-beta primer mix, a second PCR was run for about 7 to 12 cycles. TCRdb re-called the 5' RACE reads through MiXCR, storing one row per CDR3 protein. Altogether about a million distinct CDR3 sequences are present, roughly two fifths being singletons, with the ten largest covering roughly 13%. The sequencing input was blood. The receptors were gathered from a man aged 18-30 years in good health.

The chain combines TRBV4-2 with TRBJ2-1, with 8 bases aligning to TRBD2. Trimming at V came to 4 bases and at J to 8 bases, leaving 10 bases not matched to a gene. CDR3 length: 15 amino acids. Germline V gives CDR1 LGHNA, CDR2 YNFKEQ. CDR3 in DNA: TGTGCCAGCAGCCCATGGGGACTAGGCCTATATGAGCAGTTCTTC. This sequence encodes CASSPWGLGLYEQFF.

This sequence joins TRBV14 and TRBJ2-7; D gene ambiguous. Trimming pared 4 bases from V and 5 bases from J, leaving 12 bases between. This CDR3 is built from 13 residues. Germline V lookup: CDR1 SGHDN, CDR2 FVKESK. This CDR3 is CASSLPSVNEQYF. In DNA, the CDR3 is TGTGCCAGCAGCCTCCCCTCGGTAAACGAGCAGTACTTC.

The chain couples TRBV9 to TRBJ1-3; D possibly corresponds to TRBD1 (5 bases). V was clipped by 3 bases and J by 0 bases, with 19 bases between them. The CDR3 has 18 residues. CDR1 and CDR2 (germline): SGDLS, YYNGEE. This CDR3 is CASSAPPGTASSGNTIYF. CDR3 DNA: TGTGCCAGCAGCGCCCCGCCCGGGACCGCCAGCTCTGGAAACACCATATATTTT.

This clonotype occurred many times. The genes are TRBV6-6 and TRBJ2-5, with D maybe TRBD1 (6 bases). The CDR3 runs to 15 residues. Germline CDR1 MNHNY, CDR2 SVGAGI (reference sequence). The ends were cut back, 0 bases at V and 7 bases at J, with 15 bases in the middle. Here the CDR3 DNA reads TGTGCCAGCAGTTACTCGGACAGCTTTACGGGGACCCAGTACTTC. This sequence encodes CASSYSDSFTGTQYF.

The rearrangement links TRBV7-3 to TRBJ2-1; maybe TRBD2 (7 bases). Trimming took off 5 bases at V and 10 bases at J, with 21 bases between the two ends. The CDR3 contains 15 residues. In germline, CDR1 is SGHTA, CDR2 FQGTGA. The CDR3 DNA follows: TGTGCCAGCAGCGATTCGGGGGGCGGACGGGGCGAGCAGTTCTTC. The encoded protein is CASSDSGGGRGEQFF.

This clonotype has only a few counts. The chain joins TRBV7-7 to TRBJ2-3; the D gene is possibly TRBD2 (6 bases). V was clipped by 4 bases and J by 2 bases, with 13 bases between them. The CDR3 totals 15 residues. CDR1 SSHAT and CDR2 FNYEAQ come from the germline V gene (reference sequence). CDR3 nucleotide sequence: TGTGCCAGCAGCTCGGGAGTAAAATTCACAGATACGCAGTATTTT. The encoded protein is CASSSGVKFTDTQYF.

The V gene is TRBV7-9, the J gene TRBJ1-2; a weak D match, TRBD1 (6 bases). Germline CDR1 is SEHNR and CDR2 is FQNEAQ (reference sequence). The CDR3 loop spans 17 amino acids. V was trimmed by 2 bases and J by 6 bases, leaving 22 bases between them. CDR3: CASSLITSGTLSNGYTF. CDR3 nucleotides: TGTGCCAGCAGCTTAATTACAAGTGGGACATTAAGTAATGGCTACACCTTC.

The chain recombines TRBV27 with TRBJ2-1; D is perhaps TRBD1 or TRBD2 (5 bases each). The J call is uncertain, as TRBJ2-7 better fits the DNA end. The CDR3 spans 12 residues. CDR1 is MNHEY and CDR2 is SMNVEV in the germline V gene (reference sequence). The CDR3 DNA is TGTGCCAGCAGGGGGACCTACAATGAGCAGTACTTC. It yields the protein CASRGTYNEQYF.

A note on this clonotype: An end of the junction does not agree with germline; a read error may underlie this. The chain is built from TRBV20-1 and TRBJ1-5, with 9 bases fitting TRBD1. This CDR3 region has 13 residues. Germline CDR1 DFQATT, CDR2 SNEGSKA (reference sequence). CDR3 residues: CSARTGGGQLQHF. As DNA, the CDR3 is TGCAGTGCTAGGACAGGGGGTGGGCAGCTCCAGCATTTT.

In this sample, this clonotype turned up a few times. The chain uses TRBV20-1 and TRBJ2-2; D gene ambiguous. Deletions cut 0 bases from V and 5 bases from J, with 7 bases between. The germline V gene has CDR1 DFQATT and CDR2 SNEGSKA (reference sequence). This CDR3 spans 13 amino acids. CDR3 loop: CSARDRKTGELFF. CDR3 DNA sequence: TGCAGTGCTAGAGATCGTAAGACCGGGGAGCTGTTTTTT.